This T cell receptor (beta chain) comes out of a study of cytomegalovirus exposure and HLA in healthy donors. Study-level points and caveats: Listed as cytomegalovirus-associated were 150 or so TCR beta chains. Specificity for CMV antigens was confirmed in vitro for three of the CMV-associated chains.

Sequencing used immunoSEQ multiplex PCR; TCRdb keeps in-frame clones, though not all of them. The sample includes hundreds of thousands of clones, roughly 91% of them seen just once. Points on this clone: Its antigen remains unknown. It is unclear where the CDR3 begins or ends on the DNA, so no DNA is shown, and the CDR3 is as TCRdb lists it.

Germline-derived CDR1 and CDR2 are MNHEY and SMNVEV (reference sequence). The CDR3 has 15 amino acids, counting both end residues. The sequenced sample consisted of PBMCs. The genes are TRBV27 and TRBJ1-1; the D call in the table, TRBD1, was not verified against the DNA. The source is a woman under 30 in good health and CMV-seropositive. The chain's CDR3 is CASILGQGANTEAFF.